These 18 T cell receptor beta chains share one sample of origin, sequenced in a study of T cells of healthy individuals. TCRdb independently ran MiXCR on the 5' RACE reads; one entry per CDR3 protein. The profile covers over 95,000 distinct CDR3 sequences, with approximately 16% appearing a single time and more than 5.5% taken by the ten largest. These TCRs come from a human donor in good health.

This clonotype has a count of ten or more. V gene TRBV28 combines with J gene TRBJ2-7; tentative D call: TRBD1 (6 bases). V was pared by 3 bases and J by 2 bases, with 17 bases between. This CDR3 has 16 residues. Germline V gene sequence: CDR1 MDHEN, CDR2 SYDVKM. CDR3 bases: TGTGCCAGCAGTTTTATACTCAGGGGCCCCACCTACGAGCAGTACTTC. It encodes CASSFILRGPTYEQYF. Combining the CDR3 with reference TRBV28 and TRBJ2-7 gives the whole variable domain DVKVTQSSRYLVKRTGEKVFLECVQDMDHENMFWYRQDPGLGLRLIYFSYDVKMKEKGDIPEGYSVSREKKERFSLILESASTNQTSMYLCASSFILRGPTYEQYFGPGTRLTVT.

The CDR3 nucleotides are TGTGCCATCAAAGGGGCAGGGTTCAGAGCGGGGAGCTCCTACAATGAGCAGTTCTTC. It specifies CAIKGAGFRAGSSYNEQFF. The V call is TRBV10-3, the J call TRBJ2-1, with 7 bases matching TRBD2. The germline gives CDR1 ENHRY, CDR2 SYGVKD. CDR3 length: 19 residues. J was trimmed by 0 bases and V by 7 bases; bases with no gene match: 18.

Many counts were recorded for this clonotype. The genes are TRBV27 and TRBJ1-1; TRBD1 might be the D (6 bases). The V gene's germline CDR1 is MNHEY and CDR2 SMNVEV (reference sequence). Trimming took 3 bases from V and 0 from J, leaving 11 bases between them. This CDR3 spans 15 amino acids. Here the CDR3 reads CASSFLDSMNTEAFF. DNA for the CDR3: TGTGCCAGCAGTTTCCTGGACAGTATGAACACTGAAGCTTTCTTT.

J is TRBJ2-3 and V is TRBV3-1; 10 nucleotides agree with TRBD2. This CDR3 region has 16 residues. With 1 base clipped from V and 7 bases from J, the junction kept 8 bases outside the gene matches. CDR1 and CDR2 (germline): LGHDT, YNNKEL (reference sequence). The CDR3 is CASSQGPLAGPNTQYF. In DNA, the CDR3 is TGTGCCAGCAGCCAAGGGCCACTAGCGGGGCCAAATACGCAGTATTTT.

The chain has TRBV28 and TRBJ2-7; the match to TRBD1 covers 7 bases. Unmatched junction bases numbered 13, after V lost 5 bases and J lost 3 bases. CDR3 length: 16 residues. Germline V CDR1 and CDR2: MDHEN, SYDVKM. The chain's CDR3 is CASSVRDSQTHYEQYF. DNA of the CDR3: TGTGCCAGCAGTGTAAGGGACAGCCAAACTCACTACGAGCAGTACTTC.

The CDR3: CATSRDGSGRTGELFF. As DNA, the CDR3 is TGTGCCACCAGCAGAGACGGTAGCGGGAGGACCGGGGAGCTGTTTTTT. The chain combines TRBV15 with TRBJ2-2; 10 nucleotides align to TRBD2. Germline CDR1 is LNHNV and CDR2 is YYDKDF (reference sequence). The CDR3 is 16 amino acids. After removal of 0 bases from V and 5 bases from J, the junction contained 3 bases not matched to a gene.

In its sample, this clonotype was seen a few times. The chain couples TRBV7-2 to TRBJ2-1, with 8 bases matching TRBD2. Trimming at V came to 2 bases and at J to 12 bases, leaving 6 bases not matched to a gene. This CDR3 spans 13 amino acids. Looked up from germline, CDR1 is SGHTA and CDR2 is FQGNSA. The CDR3 loop is CASSLSGRGVQFF. The CDR3 DNA reads as TGTGCCAGCAGCTTAAGCGGGAGAGGAGTGCAGTTCTTC.

This clonotype was recorded at least ten times. The V and J genes are TRBV20-1 and TRBJ1-5, with TRBD1 matching over 7 bases. Germline lookup yields CDR1 DFQATT and CDR2 SNEGSKA (reference sequence). Trimming took 3 bases from V and 2 from J; bases not matched to a gene: 10. The CDR3 runs 16 residues. CDR3 bases: TGCAGTGCTAGGCTCGTACTTGGACAGGGCAATCAGCCCCAGCATTTT. Translating gives CSARLVLGQGNQPQHF.

V gene TRBV20-1 combines with J gene TRBJ2-3, with a weak D call TRBD1 (6 bases). Per germline, CDR1 DFQATT and CDR2 SNEGSKA (reference sequence). With 5 bases removed from V and 6 bases from J, the gap between germline ends came to 18 bases. This CDR3 contains 14 residues. Written as DNA, the CDR3 is TGCAGTGCTTCTGCAAGGGGGTTCACGGATACGCAGTATTTT. Translated, it gives CSASARGFTDTQYF.

Note on this clonotype: This clone may be a read error of a much larger clone one base away. The gene calls are TRBV6-5 and TRBJ2-1; TRBD1 matches 8 bases. Per the germline V gene, CDR1 is MNHEY and CDR2 is SVGAGI. The CDR3 consists of 14 residues. Written as DNA, the CDR3 is TGTGCCTGCAGTTACGGACAGGGATACAATGAGCAGTTCTTC. Encoded protein: CACSYGQGYNEQFF.

There are many counts of this clonotype. The chain employs TRBV4-1 and TRBJ2-1; the match to TRBD1 covers 9 bases. The J segment lost 4 bases and the V segment lost 4 bases, leaving 5 bases of the junction unmatched. CDR3 size: 15 residues. Germline lookup yields CDR1 MGHRA and CDR2 YSYEKL. As DNA, the CDR3 is TGCGCCAGCAGCCCAAGACAGGGGGGGTACAATGAGCAGTTCTTC. It yields the protein CASSPRQGGYNEQFF.

This clonotype was counted at least ten times. The CDR3 loop is CASSYLGLAVSYNEQFF. The CDR3 coding sequence is TGTGCCAGCAGTTACTTGGGACTAGCGGTGTCCTACAATGAGCAGTTCTTC. The V call is TRBV6-2 or TRBV6-3, the J call TRBJ2-1; the match to TRBD2 covers 11 bases. V trimming: 1 base; J trimming: 1 base; junction bases outside the gene matches: 3. Germline V gene lookup returns CDR1 MNHEY and CDR2 SVGEGT. The CDR3 has 17 residues.

Of note for this clonotype: A much larger clone differs from this one at a single base, so this may be a read error. This likely comes from a read error, as the CDR3 has no conserved phenylalanine or tryptophan at its end. The genes are TRBV9 and TRBJ1-4; D is undetermined. Germline CDR1 and CDR2: SGDLS and YYNGEE. V dropped 0 bases and J dropped 8 bases, with 11 bases sitting between them. The CDR3 length is 14 residues. The CDR3 here is CASSVGPEREKLFI. In nucleotides, the CDR3 is TGTGCCAGCAGCGTAGGGCCGGAGAGAGAAAAACTGTTTATT.

This clonotype was counted many times. This chain uses TRBV10-3 with TRBJ2-1, with TRBD2 identical over 8 bases. V trimming: 5 bases; J trimming: 7 bases; junction bases outside the gene matches: 13. This CDR3 has 16 residues. Germline CDR1 ENHRY, CDR2 SYGVKD. CDR3 region: CAISNRAGVYGNEQFF. The CDR3, as DNA: TGTGCCATCAGTAACCGAGCGGGAGTTTACGGGAATGAGCAGTTCTTC.

With respect to this clonotype: The junction departs from germline at one end; a sequencing error may be responsible. The chain is built from TRBV7-9 and TRBJ2-7; D is unclear. Germline V lookup: CDR1 SEHNR, CDR2 FQNEAQ (reference sequence). The CDR3 covers 13 residues. The CDR3 loop is CVSSFPPINDQYF. The DNA for the CDR3 is TGTGTCAGCAGCTTCCCTCCAATCAACGACCAGTACTTC.

The chain links TRBV6-5 to TRBJ1-6; D gene unclear. This CDR3 contains 13 residues. Trimming removed 2 bases from V and 10 bases from J, with 9 bases in between. The germline V gene has CDR1 MNHEY and CDR2 SVGAGI. Here the CDR3 reads CASSYRFGSPLHF. For the CDR3, the DNA is TGTGCCAGCAGTTACAGATTCGGGTCACCCCTCCACTTT.

This clonotype was picked up a small number of times. The chain is built from TRBV6-1 and TRBJ2-1; D gene unclear. This CDR3 region has 13 residues. Trimming pared 6 bases from V and 6 bases from J, leaving 12 bases between. Germline values: CDR1 MNHNS, CDR2 SASEGT. In DNA, the CDR3 is TGTGCCAGCAGGTACGGCTCTCCCAATGAGCAGTTCTTC. It translates to CASRYGSPNEQFF.

This clonotype was detected many times. The CDR3 region has the DNA TGTGCCAGCAGCCAAGTAGAGGGCGGATACGAGCAGTACTTC. This translates into CASSQVEGGYEQYF. The rearrangement joins TRBV4-2 to TRBJ2-7, with D possibly being TRBD2 (5 bases). V lost 1 base, J lost 4 bases, and 11 bases lay in between. Germline assignment: CDR1 LGHNA and CDR2 YNFKEQ. This CDR3 has 14 residues.